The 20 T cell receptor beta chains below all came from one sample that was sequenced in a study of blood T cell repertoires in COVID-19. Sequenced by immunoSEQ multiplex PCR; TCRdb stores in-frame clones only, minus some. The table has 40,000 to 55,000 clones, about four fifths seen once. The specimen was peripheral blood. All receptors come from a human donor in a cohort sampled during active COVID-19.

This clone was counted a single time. DNA of the CDR3: TGCAGCGTTGATGGCGTCAGGGGGTTCGGCGACACTGAAGCTTTCTTT. This sequence encodes CSVDGVRGFGDTEAFF. The chain joins TRBV29-1 to TRBJ1-1, with 7 bases that match TRBD1. Germline loops: CDR1 SQVTM, CDR2 ANQGSEA. The junction had 13 bases not matched to a gene; V was cut back by 3 bases and J by 3 bases. The CDR3 length is 16 residues.

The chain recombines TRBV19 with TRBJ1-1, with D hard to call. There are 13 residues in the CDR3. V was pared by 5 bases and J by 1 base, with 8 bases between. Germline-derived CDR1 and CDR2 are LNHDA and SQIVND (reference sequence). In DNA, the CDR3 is TGTGCCAGTAGTGTCTATACGAACACTGAAGCTTTCTTT. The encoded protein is CASSVYTNTEAFF.

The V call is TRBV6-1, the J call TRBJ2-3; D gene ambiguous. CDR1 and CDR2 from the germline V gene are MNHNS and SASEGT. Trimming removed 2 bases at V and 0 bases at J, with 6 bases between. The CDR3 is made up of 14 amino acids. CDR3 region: CASSELPSTDTQYF. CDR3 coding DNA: TGTGCCAGCAGTGAACTCCCCAGCACAGATACGCAGTATTTT.

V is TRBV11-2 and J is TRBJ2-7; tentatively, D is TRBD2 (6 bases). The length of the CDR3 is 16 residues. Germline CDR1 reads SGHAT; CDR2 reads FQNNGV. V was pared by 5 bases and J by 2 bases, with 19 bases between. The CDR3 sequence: CASSELPRGITYEQYF. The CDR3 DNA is TGTGCCAGCAGCGAACTGCCCCGGGGGATCACCTACGAGCAGTACTTC.

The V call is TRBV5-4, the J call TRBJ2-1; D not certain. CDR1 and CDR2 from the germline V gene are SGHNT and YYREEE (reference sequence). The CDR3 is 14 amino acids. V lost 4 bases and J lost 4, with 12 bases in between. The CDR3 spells CASSPRSGYNEQFF. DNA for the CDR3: TGTGCCAGCAGCCCACGATCGGGTTACAATGAGCAGTTCTTC.

The CDR3 sequence is CASSSHLAGVVDEQFF. The CDR3 DNA reads TGTGCCAGCAGCTCGCATCTAGCGGGGGTCGTGGATGAGCAGTTCTTC. This chain links TRBV6-4 with TRBJ2-1; 10 positions match TRBD2. J gave up 8 bases and V 6 bases, and 13 bases lay outside the gene matches. The length of the CDR3 is 16 residues. The germline V gene has CDR1 MRHNA and CDR2 SNTAGT.

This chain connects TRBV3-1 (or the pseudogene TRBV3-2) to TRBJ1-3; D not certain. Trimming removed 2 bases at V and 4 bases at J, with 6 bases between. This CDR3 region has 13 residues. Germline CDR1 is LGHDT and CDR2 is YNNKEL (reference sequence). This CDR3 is CASSQNLGNTIYF. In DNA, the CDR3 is TGTGCCAGCAGCCAAAATTTAGGAAACACCATATATTTT.

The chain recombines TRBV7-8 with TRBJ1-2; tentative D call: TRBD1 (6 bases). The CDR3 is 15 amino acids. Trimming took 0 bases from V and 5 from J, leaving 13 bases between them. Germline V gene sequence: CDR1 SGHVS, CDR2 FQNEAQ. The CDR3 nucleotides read TGTGCCAGCAGCTTAGCGGGAGGGGGAATTTATGGCTACACCTTC. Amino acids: CASSLAGGGIYGYTF. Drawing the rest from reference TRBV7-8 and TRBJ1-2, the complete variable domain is GAGVSQSPRYKVAKRGQDVALRCDPISGHVSLFWYQQALGQGPEFLTYFQNEAQLDKSGLPSDRFFAERPEGSVSTLKIQRTQQEDSAVYLCASSLAGGGIYGYTFGSGTRLTVV.

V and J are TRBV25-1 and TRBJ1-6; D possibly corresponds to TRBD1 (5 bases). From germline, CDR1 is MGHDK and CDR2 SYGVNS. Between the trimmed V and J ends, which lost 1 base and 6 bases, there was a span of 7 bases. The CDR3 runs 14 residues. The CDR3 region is CASSEWRGNSPLHF. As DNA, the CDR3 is TGTGCCAGCAGTGAATGGAGGGGTAATTCACCCCTCCACTTT.

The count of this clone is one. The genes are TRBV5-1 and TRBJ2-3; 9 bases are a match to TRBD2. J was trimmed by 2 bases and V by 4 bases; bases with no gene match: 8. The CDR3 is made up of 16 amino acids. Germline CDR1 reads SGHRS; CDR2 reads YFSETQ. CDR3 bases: TGCGCCAGCAGCCATGGTAGCGGGGGAGTCACAGATACGCAGTATTTT. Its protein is CASSHGSGGVTDTQYF.

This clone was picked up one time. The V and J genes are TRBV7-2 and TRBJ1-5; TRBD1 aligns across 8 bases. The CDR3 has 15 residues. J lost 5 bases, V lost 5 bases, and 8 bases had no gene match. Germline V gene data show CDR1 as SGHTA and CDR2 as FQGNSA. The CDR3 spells CASSPQGATHQPQHF. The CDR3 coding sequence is TGTGCCAGCAGCCCCCAGGGGGCGACCCATCAGCCCCAGCATTTT.

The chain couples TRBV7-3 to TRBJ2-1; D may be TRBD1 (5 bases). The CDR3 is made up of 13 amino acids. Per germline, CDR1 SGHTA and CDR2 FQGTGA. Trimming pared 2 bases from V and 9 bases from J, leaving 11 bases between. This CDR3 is CASSLDFQGEQFF. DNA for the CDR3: TGTGCCAGCAGCTTAGACTTTCAGGGTGAGCAGTTCTTC.

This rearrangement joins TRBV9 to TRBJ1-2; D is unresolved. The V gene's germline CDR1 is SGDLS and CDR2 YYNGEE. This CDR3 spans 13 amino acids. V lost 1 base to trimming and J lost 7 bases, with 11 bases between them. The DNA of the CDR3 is TGTGCCAGCAGCGTAACCGTGGCAGGTGGCTACACCTTC. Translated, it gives CASSVTVAGGYTF.

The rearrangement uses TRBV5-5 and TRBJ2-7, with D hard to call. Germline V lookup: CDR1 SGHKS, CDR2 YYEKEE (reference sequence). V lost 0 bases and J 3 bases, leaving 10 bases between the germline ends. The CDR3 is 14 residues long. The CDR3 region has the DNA TGTGCCAGCAGCTTGGACGGTGAGGTCTACGAGCAGTACTTC. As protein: CASSLDGEVYEQYF.

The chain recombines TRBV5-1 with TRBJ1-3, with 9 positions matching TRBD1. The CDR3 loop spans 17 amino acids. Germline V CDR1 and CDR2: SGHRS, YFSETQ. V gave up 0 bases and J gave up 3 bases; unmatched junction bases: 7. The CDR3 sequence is CASSLDLTGGLGNTIYF. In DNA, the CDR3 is TGCGCCAGCAGCTTGGACCTAACAGGGGGCCTTGGAAACACCATATATTTT.

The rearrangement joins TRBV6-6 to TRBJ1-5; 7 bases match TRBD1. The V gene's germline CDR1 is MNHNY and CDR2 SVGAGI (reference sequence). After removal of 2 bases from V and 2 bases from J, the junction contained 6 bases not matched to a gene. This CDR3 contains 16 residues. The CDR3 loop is CASSYPRQGRNQPQHF. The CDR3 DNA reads TGTGCCAGCAGTTACCCGAGACAGGGACGCAATCAGCCCCAGCATTTT.

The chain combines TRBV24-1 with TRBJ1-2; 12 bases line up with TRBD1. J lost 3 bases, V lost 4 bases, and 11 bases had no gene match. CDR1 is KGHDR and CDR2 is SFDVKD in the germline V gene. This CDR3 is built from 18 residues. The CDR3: CATSDTSGTGGADYGYTF. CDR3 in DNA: TGTGCCACCAGTGACACCAGCGGGACAGGGGGCGCGGACTATGGCTACACCTTC.

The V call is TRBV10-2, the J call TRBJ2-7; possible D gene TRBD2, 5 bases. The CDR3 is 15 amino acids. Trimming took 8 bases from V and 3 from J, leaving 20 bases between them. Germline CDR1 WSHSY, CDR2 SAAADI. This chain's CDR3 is CASAEGARDLYEQYF. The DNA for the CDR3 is TGCGCCAGCGCCGAAGGAGCCCGGGATCTCTACGAGCAGTACTTC.

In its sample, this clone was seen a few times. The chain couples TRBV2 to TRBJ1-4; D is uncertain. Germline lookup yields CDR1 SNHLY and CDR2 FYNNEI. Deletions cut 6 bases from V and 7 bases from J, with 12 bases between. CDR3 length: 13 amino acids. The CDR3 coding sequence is TGTGCCAGCAGATGGACTGTGAGTGAAAAACTGTTTTTT. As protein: CASRWTVSEKLFF.

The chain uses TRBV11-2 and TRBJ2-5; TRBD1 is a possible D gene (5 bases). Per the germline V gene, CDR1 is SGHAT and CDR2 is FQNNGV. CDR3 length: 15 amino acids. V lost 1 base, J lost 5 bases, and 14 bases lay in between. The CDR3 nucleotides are TGTGCCAGCAGCTTAGTGGCAGGGAAGCAGGAGACCCAGTACTTC. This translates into CASSLVAGKQETQYF.